The subject of this entry is one T cell receptor (beta chain). There is no known antigen for this receptor. Nothing much larger sits one base from this clone, and base qualities are not available. Whole blood was collected in K2EDTA tubes by collaborating institutions according to the institutions' own protocols. For TCRbeta analysis, collaborator samples were shipped as frozen whole blood, as isolated PBMCs, or as DNA extracted from either sample type. The source of the sample is a study of blood T cell repertoires in COVID-19 (dated by TCRdb to the early 2020s). Regarding the study in general: Collaborator samples came from the United States, Italy and Spain and covered acute and convalescent phases of COVID-19. Samples were obtained from the ongoing ImmuneRACE study (first 160 participants) and from some 1,200 subjects provided by 6 global collaborators. Subjects who had been exposed to COVID-19, were actively infected with it, or had recovered from it provided the deeply sampled blood TCRbeta repertoires that made up the dataset. A freely available public database, intended as a resource for researchers studying the immune response to SARS-CoV-2, is where the repertoires were released. The material from the prospective study consisted of cDNA or gDNA derived from T cells, B-cell-depleted T cells, or PBMCs. HLA class I and class II types, where available, came from metadata supplied by the sample provider rather than from assay-based typing. Nearly every sample came with metadata listing a de-identified subject ID, COVID-19 status, age in years and sex.

The immunoSEQ Assay, a bias-controlled multiplex PCR, was used to amplify TCRbeta CDR3 regions from genomic DNA. In the source study's methods: The number of nucleated cells in each sample was estimated from the amplification of reference gene primers within the assay. To quantify the absolute abundance of each unique TCRbeta CDR3 rearrangement, sequence reads were collapsed and filtered. Productive Simpson clonality was computed per sample as the square root of Simpson's diversity index over productive rearrangements. In TCRdb, the immuneACCESS table is reduced to in-frame sequences with V and J assigned. These tables do not hold every clone; where another copy was compared, an unresolved V gene accounts for under half, and the others remain unexplained. V and J calls and clone size are copied from that table; D and trimming were computed from the DNA. The sample data list 90,000 to 120,000 clones, and around 86% of these were observed just once. The top ten clones comprise roughly 14% of the sample.

Overall study results and their limits: The quantity of clinical and demographic metadata differed by source and by participant and was supplied without curation.

This sequence originates from a man in his fifties or sixties with acute or convalescent COVID-19. The sample was peripheral blood.

The DNA sequence follows: TGTGCCAGCAGTGAAGAGGTAGGAGCGGGAAGAGATACGCAGTATTTT. This translates into CASSEEVGAGRDTQYF. The chain joins TRBV6-1 to TRBJ2-3, with 7 junctional bases fitting TRBD2. CDR1 and CDR2 were assigned from the germline V gene as MNHNS and SASEGT. There are 16 amino acids in the CDR3, from cysteine to phenylalanine inclusive. Just CDR3 DNA is preserved here, 48 bases in frame from base 1. The germline V and J ends show losses of 1 base and 5 bases respectively, and no gene match explains 9 bases of the junction.